This T cell receptor (beta chain) was retrieved from a study of T cell responses to AZD1222 COVID-19 vaccine. Findings of the study overall: Most donors were white British, females outnumbered males, and clonal diversity was possibly underestimated. CD4 TCRs covered the whole spike, strongest at regions 160-218 and 743-854.

CDR1 and CDR2 from the germline V gene are SGHNT and YENEEA. Trimming removed 1 base from V and 0 bases from J; junction bases left unmatched: 4. The CDR3 has 19 amino acids. A note on this clone: Antigen unknown.

The method was immunoSEQ multiplex PCR; TCRdb's version includes in-frame clones alone and lacks a portion of them. Of 69,000 or so clones in the sample, 70% to 90% are singletons; the top ten hold 4% to 5%. The sequencing used peripheral blood, collected 28 days after the second dose of the MenACWY control vaccine. The chain has TRBV11-3 and TRBJ2-1; 15 positions match TRBD2. This TCR derives from an adult who received the MenACWY meningococcal vaccine as a control. CDR3 DNA sequence: TGTGCCAGCAGCTTAGCGGGGACTAGCGGGGGGAGCTCCTACAATGAGCAGTTCTTC. Translating gives CASSLAGTSGGSSYNEQFF.